A selection of T cell receptor beta chains follows, all from one sample in a study of post-analysis software for immune sequencing data. MiXCR, run by TCRdb on the PCR reads, gives a single entry per CDR3 protein. The sample consists of 800,000 to 950,000 distinct CDR3 sequences, approximately 50% of them appearing once. The sequenced material came from blood. The source is a girl between 5 and 17 years old with multiple sclerosis. CDR3s include the opening cysteine and the closing phenylalanine or tryptophan. The D gene is left open where the match is weak. A row's size may be missing; if present it is once, few, many or a size class.

v_gene	d_gene	abundance	j_gene	CDR3aa	CDR3nt
TRBV6-6	TRBD1	NA	TRBJ1-2	CACSYGTGGSGFGYTF	TGTGCCTGCAGCTACGGGACAGGGGGCTCGGGTTTTGGCTACACCTTC
TRBV5-6	TRBD1	NA	TRBJ1-5	CASSFGTGVPSNQPQHF	TGTGCCAGCAGCTTCGGGACAGGGGTGCCTAGCAATCAGCCCCAGCATTTT
TRBV4-2	NA	few	TRBJ2-4	CASSQDEPSRGVQYF	TGTGCCAGCAGCCAAGATGAACCCTCCCGGGGAGTGCAGTACTTC
TRBV10-3	NA	few	TRBJ2-7	CAISDGLASNHYEQYF	TGTGCCATCAGTGACGGACTGGCCTCGAACCACTACGAGCAGTACTTC
TRBV20-1	NA	NA	TRBJ2-7	CSARRGFFSYEQYF	TGCAGTGCAAGGCGGGGTTTCTTCTCCTACGAGCAGTACTTC
TRBV6-4	NA	NA	TRBJ1-5	CASSAGDSNQPQHF	TGTGCCAGCAGTGCGGGAGATAGCAATCAGCCCCAGCATTTT
TRBV7-2	TRBD1	once	TRBJ1-1	CASSWTGSGVSTEAFF	TGTGCCAGCAGCTGGACAGGGTCCGGCGTGAGCACTGAAGCTTTCTTT
TRBV6-5	TRBD1	NA	TRBJ2-1	CASRGQGANEQFF	TGTGCCAGCCGGGGACAGGGGGCCAATGAGCAGTTCTTC
TRBV29-1	NA	NA	TRBJ2-3	CSASTLGFIGDTQYF	TGCAGCGCCTCGACGTTAGGTTTTATTGGAGATACGCAGTATTTT
TRBV20-1	NA	NA	TRBJ2-7	CSAADRPLGGQYF	TGCAGTGCTGCAGACAGGCCCCTGGGTGGGCAGTACTTC
TRBV6-1	TRBD2	NA	TRBJ2-3	CASSEPSGGFSTDTQYF	TGTGCCAGCAGTGAACCTAGCGGGGGGTTTAGCACAGATACGCAGTATTTT
TRBV6-5	NA	few	TRBJ1-1	CATLRGRGLYEAFF	TGTGCCACACTAAGAGGACGGGGCCTTTATGAAGCTTTCTTT
TRBV12-3/TRBV12-4	NA	NA	TRBJ2-5	CASSLGPPSKTQYF	TGTGCCAGCAGTTTAGGGCCACCCTCCAAGACCCAGTACTTC
TRBV24-1	NA	NA	TRBJ2-2	CATSDGSGYTGELFF	TGTGCCACCAGTGACGGATCTGGGTACACCGGGGAGCTGTTTTTT
TRBV5-1	NA	few	TRBJ2-7	CASSLEVLGEQYF	TGCGCCAGCAGCTTGGAAGTTCTTGGCGAGCAGTACTTC
TRBV2	TRBD2	few	TRBJ2-5	CASSVLAGEETQYF	TGTGCCAGCAGTGTACTAGCGGGGGAAGAGACCCAGTACTTC
TRBV12-1	NA	NA	TRBJ2-3	CASRILVGEGDTQYF	TGTGCCAGCAGAATACTAGTGGGAGAGGGAGATACGCAGTATTTT
TRBV21-1	NA	few	TRBJ1-2	CASSLGGATNGGYTF	TGTGCCAGCAGCCTCGGCGGGGCAACGAATGGTGGCTACACCTTC
TRBV29-1	NA	NA	TRBJ2-7	CSVEEVGRHPYEQYF	TGCAGCGTTGAAGAGGTGGGACGGCACCCCTACGAGCAGTACTTC
TRBV9	TRBD2	NA	TRBJ2-7	CASSVGPSGSSEQYF	TGTGCCAGCAGCGTAGGACCTAGCGGGAGTAGCGAGCAGTACTTC
TRBV5-1	NA	NA	TRBJ1-1	CASSLGRDISENAEAFF	TGCGCCAGCAGCTTGGGTCGAGACATCTCTGAAAACGCTGAAGCTTTCTTT
TRBV7-2	NA	few	TRBJ2-7	CASSLIGTSSYEQYF	TGTGCCAGCAGCTTAATCGGGACAAGCTCCTACGAGCAGTACTTC
TRBV29-1	TRBD2	few	TRBJ2-7	CSVFEREGPPYEQYF	TGCAGCGTATTCGAGCGGGAGGGCCCCCCCTACGAGCAGTACTTC
TRBV20-1	TRBD1	NA	TRBJ2-7	CSARVTGVRYEQYF	TGCAGTGCTAGAGTGACAGGGGTTAGGTACGAGCAGTACTTC
TRBV5-1	NA	NA	TRBJ1-5	CASSTDGGNQPQHF	TGCGCCAGCAGCACCGACGGGGGAAATCAGCCCCAGCATTTT
TRBV20-1	NA	NA	TRBJ2-3	CSARDLGASAATDTQYF	TGCAGTGCTAGAGATCTCGGTGCTAGCGCGGCGACAGATACGCAGTATTTT
TRBV6-5	NA	NA	TRBJ2-3	CASSYRTATWGDTQYF	TGTGCCAGCAGTTACCGGACGGCCACTTGGGGAGATACGCAGTATTTT
TRBV7-3	NA	NA	TRBJ1-1	CASSFGSETANTEAFF	TGTGCCAGCAGTTTTGGGTCCGAGACAGCGAACACTGAAGCTTTCTTT
TRBV18	NA	NA	TRBJ2-7	CASSAEKTYEQYF	TGTGCCAGCTCCGCGGAAAAGACCTACGAGCAGTACTTC
TRBV7-8	NA	few	TRBJ2-1	CASSLWSYNEQFF	TGTGCCAGCAGCTTGTGGAGTTACAATGAGCAGTTCTTC
TRBV15	NA	NA	TRBJ2-5	CATSKDLGVFEGETQYF	TGTGCCACCAGCAAAGATTTGGGGGTGTTTGAGGGGGAGACCCAGTACTTC
TRBV10-3	NA	few	TRBJ1-2	CAISESSGIYGYTF	TGTGCCATCAGTGAGTCCAGCGGAATCTATGGCTACACCTTC
TRBV11-2	NA	NA	TRBJ2-3	CASSLYRATDTQYF	TGTGCCAGCAGCTTATACCGGGCCACAGATACGCAGTATTTT
TRBV20-1	TRBD2	NA	TRBJ2-5	CSAQGLEDQETQYF	TGCAGTGCTCAGGGACTAGAGGACCAAGAGACCCAGTACTTC
TRBV6-6	NA	NA	TRBJ2-7	CASSYSMRSSYEQYF	TGTGCCAGCAGTTACTCGATGAGAAGCTCCTACGAGCAGTACTTC
TRBV20-1	NA	NA	TRBJ2-3	CSARSAGSGDTQYF	TGCAGTGCTAGATCGGCGGGATCGGGCGATACGCAGTATTTT
TRBV11-2	NA	NA	TRBJ2-1	CASSRWGYEQFF	TGTGCCAGCAGTCGTTGGGGCTATGAGCAGTTCTTC
TRBV6-1	TRBD2	NA	TRBJ2-7	CASRGLAGGPGYYEQYF	TGTGCCAGCAGGGGACTAGCGGGAGGGCCTGGGTACTACGAGCAGTACTTC
TRBV5-1	NA	few	TRBJ1-2	CASNKGGSLDSVNYGYTF	TGCGCCAGCAACAAGGGCGGGTCACTCGACTCCGTTAACTATGGCTACACCTTC
TRBV10-3	NA	NA	TRBJ2-1	CAISEVQYNEQFF	TGTGCCATCAGTGAAGTCCAATACAATGAGCAGTTCTTC
TRBV20-1	TRBD1	few	TRBJ2-7	CSATGTGHYEQYF	TGCAGTGCTACCGGGACAGGACACTACGAGCAGTACTTC
TRBV10-3	NA	NA	TRBJ1-4	CAISELQGEKLFF	TGTGCCATCAGTGAGTTACAGGGCGAAAAACTGTTTTTT
TRBV29-1	NA	NA	TRBJ2-1	CSAGGRYEQFF	TGCAGCGCCGGTGGGCGATATGAGCAGTTCTTC
TRBV9	TRBD1	NA	TRBJ2-4	CASSVVDRDGEQYF	TGTGCCAGCAGCGTAGTGGACAGGGACGGAGAGCAGTACTTC
TRBV2	TRBD2	NA	TRBJ2-2	CASSKTSGRPGTGELFF	TGTGCCAGCAGTAAGACTAGCGGGAGGCCAGGCACCGGGGAGCTGTTTTTT
TRBV5-6	TRBD1	NA	TRBJ1-5	CASSLEWGGQGNQPQHF	TGTGCCAGCAGCTTGGAGTGGGGGGGACAGGGCAATCAGCCCCAGCATTTT
TRBV5-1	TRBD1	few	TRBJ2-7	CASSGAGTAPTYEQYF	TGCGCCAGCAGCGGGGCCGGGACAGCCCCTACCTACGAGCAGTACTTC
TRBV14	TRBD1	NA	TRBJ1-1	CASSQTTGVYTEAFF	TGTGCCAGCAGCCAGACGACAGGGGTTTACACTGAAGCTTTCTTT
TRBV3-1	NA	few	TRBJ2-4	CASSQLWDAKNIQYF	TGTGCCAGCAGCCAACTGTGGGATGCCAAAAACATTCAGTACTTC
TRBV2	NA	NA	TRBJ2-2	CASRAGHSNTGELFF	TGTGCCAGCAGAGCAGGCCACTCGAACACCGGGGAGCTGTTTTTT
TRBV2	TRBD1	NA	TRBJ2-6	CASRTSGTATSGANVLTF	TGTGCCAGCAGGACTTCCGGGACAGCAACTTCTGGGGCCAACGTCCTGACTTTC
TRBV20-1	NA	NA	TRBJ2-7	CSASPPLERAEYF	TGCAGTGCTTCCCCTCCTCTAGAACGGGCGGAGTACTTC
TRBV10-3	NA	NA	TRBJ2-3	CAISASGTDTQYF	TGTGCCATCAGTGCTAGCGGCACAGATACGCAGTATTTT
TRBV28	NA	NA	TRBJ2-1	CASSFFGQDPYNEQFF	NA
TRBV7-2	TRBD2	NA	TRBJ2-7	CASSLSLGLAGVPSDEQYF	TGTGCCAGCAGCTTAAGTTTGGGACTAGCGGGAGTTCCGTCTGACGAGCAGTACTTC
TRBV13	TRBD2	NA	TRBJ2-1	CASSPRPSGVTNEQFF	TGTGCCAGCAGCCCCCGACCTAGCGGGGTGACCAATGAGCAGTTCTTC
TRBV12-3/TRBV12-4	NA	NA	TRBJ2-5	CASNSGVIETQYF	TGTGCCAGCAATTCAGGGGTGATTGAGACCCAGTACTTC